This T cell receptor beta chain comes out of a study of blood T cell repertoires in COVID-19. Study summary: The samples span acute and convalescent COVID-19 from the United States, Italy and Spain. PBMCs, B-cell-depleted T cells, or T cells provided the cDNA or gDNA that made up the material.

The CDR3 is made up of 13 amino acids. The V gene end was trimmed by 8 bases and the J gene end by 7 bases; junction bases not matched to a gene: 6. Germline V gene lookup returns CDR1 KGHSH and CDR2 LQKENI. Per the authors' pipeline: Amplification from reference gene primers served as the basis for estimated nucleated cell counts. Some clones are missing from TCRdb's copy, which holds only in-frame ones; the method was immunoSEQ multiplex PCR. V and J calls and clone size are those listed in that table; D and trimming were worked out from the DNA. The repertoire holds about 85,000 clones, with 90% as singletons.

The sequence came from a woman of 80 years or more with active or convalescent COVID-19. The genes are TRBV18 and TRBJ2-1; TRBD1 agrees at 9 bases. Sequenced sample: peripheral blood. The CDR3 loop reads CASLGQGWNEQFF. The DNA for the CDR3 is TGTGCCAGCCTTGGACAGGGGTGGAATGAGCAGTTCTTC.